This TCR beta chain was sequenced during a study of cytomegalovirus exposure and HLA in healthy donors (dated by TCRdb to 2017 to 2019). With respect to the entire study: An earlier analysis of several hundred of the donors reported around 280 Gb of sequence data and 95 million to 140 million unique TCR beta sequences obtained from 150 million to 200 million T cells. Roughly 300 gigabases of sequencing data and approximately 85 million unique TCR sequences were included in an early release covering several hundred HLA-typed donors. Among the approximately 420 genotyped donors, about 83% belonged to the genetic ancestry cluster associated with self-reported Caucasian donors. The study aimed to test whether cataloging public T cell receptors could reveal signatures of past pathogen exposure. The T cell repertoires of 700 or so subjects were profiled by immunosequencing and related to cytomegalovirus serostatus. A separate validation cohort of 90 to 150 different subjects was used in addition to the roughly 670-subject first cohort. To predict cytomegalovirus infection status, the study brought together high-throughput TCR immunosequencing, statistical association of individual TCRs with disease status, and machine learning. A later analysis re-analyzed previously published TCR beta repertoires from roughly 690 donors and added high-resolution HLA genotyping to study TCR occurrence patterns. The later analysis used no new phenotypic data to find candidate immune exposures, relying instead on TCR beta sequences and their occurrence across donors. An earlier analysis of 587 of the donors applied high-throughput TCR beta sequencing to assess whether each TCR beta V gene segment acted as functional or pseudogenic. Donor age, sex, ethnicity and CMV serostatus were collected together with the repertoire data. A later genetic analysis took genome-wide SNP genotypes for about three fifths of the roughly 670 donors and used that subset as a discovery cohort. All discovery cohort repertoires had been generated on a single sequencing platform. Both class I and class II loci were covered by HLA typing, at four-digit resolution. The number of donors typed differed by locus, with roughly 629-640 for A, B, C, DRB1 and DQB1, around 500 for DQA1, 606 for DPA1, and around 430 for DPB1. Roughly 5 DR-DQ haplotypes were handled as single units for association and clustering because linkage in the cohort was strong. Across approximately 400 genotyped donors of the cohort, an average of about 220,000 unique TCR beta nucleotide sequences per donor were sequenced, and roughly 20% of those sequences were non-productive.

Measured from the cysteine to the phenylalanine, the CDR3 is 16 residues long. The read is trimmed to its CDR3 DNA, 48 bases read in frame from base 1. The germline V gene (reference sequence) supplies CDR1 SGHKS and CDR2 YYEKEE. V was cut back by 4 bases and J by 2 bases, leaving a gap of 13 bases between them. The cohort comprised around 700 healthy bone marrow donors. At the time of sampling, all cohort members were nominally healthy, though unrecorded immune exposures were likely present. The donor tested CMV seropositive and was one of the 289 seropositive cohort members. Every donor gave a peripheral blood sample, and the peripheral blood mononuclear cells from that sample were used for TCR beta sequencing. Genomic DNA was extracted from the blood cell samples with the Qiagen DNeasy Blood Extraction Kit. The paper's findings and limits, for the study overall: Assigning TCR associations to individual alleles was difficult when HLA alleles, especially DR and DQ, strongly co-occurred. The classifier was reported to diagnose cytomegalovirus status with high specificity and sensitivity in both the original and validation cohorts. Across donors, most TCR sequences were observed very rarely, whereas some public TCRs were present in many individuals. The study gave a list of about 170 TCR beta chains associated with cytomegalovirus. A further reported finding was that TCR beta sequences accurately predicted the HLA-A and HLA-B alleles for most subjects in the first cohort. Linkage disequilibrium might explain the correlated functional status among segregating V segments, but an unknown experimental factor could not be ruled out. Most CMV-associated TCR beta chains appeared to be HLA-restricted in a later analysis, and the HLA associations seemed to be driven largely by CMV exposure. Compared with the 666-donor mean, donors in an Asian-associated ancestry cluster had fewer N-insertions in productive TCRs, according to a later genetic analysis. Presence/absence analyses assumed roughly uniform sequencing depth across donors, an assumption that may not hold. Only TCR beta chains were sequenced in this cohort, and the absence of alpha or paired-chain data limited detectable features. A cluster of highly shared sequence variants was judged likely to represent a technical artifact of the sequencing pipeline. In a later analysis, 16,951 TCR beta sequences were associated with specific HLA alleles at a false discovery rate of 0.05. In a later genetic analysis, a missense DCLRE1C variant was associated with V-gene and J-gene trimming of TCR beta chains, and the association was replicated in an independent cohort. Because some donors lacked HLA typing at each locus, the association tests relied only on the typed subset. Compared with equally common non-associated chains, HLA-associated TCR beta chains in a later analysis were more clonally expanded and had lower generation probabilities. Broadly in line with IMGT annotations, most TCR beta V segments showed up in productive rearrangements about 90% or about 30% of the time in an earlier analysis of around 550 of the donors. Some IMGT-functional V segments, including TRBV6-2 and TRBV6-3, could not be told apart with the 87-base-pair reads, so those segments were excluded. Several of the top co-occurrence clusters appeared to be linked to parvovirus B19, influenza, CMV and Epstein-Barr virus, according to a later analysis. In a later analysis, the rate of TCR association differed among HLA loci, with DRB1 alleles having the most associated TCRs and HLA-C alleles having the fewest. In vitro tests confirmed that a few of the cytomegalovirus-associated TCR beta chains recognize cytomegalovirus antigens. It was suggested by the authors that the approach could potentially be generalized to other disease states and immunological phenotypes. The earlier analysis of some 560 of the donors excluded approximately 15 rarely observed V segments, including chromosome 9 orphons, because counts were too low. For the cohort, immune exposure information was limited to CMV serostatus.

The library was built by means of the immunoSEQ multiplex PCR assay. For the multiplex PCR, a mixture combining 60 forward primers for TCR Vbeta segments and 13 reverse primers for TCR Jbeta segments was used. The CDR3 region of rearranged TCR beta genes was amplified from genomic DNA by a multiplex PCR assay. The Illumina HiSeq System was used to sequence the amplified TCR beta libraries as 87-base-pair reads. Processing in the source paper ran as follows. A later analysis tallied 75 million to 95 million unique TCR beta chains across the 610 or so repertoires, and around 12 million of those chains were shared by two or more donors. Raw reads were error-corrected and collapsed into unique sequences with a nearest-neighbor algorithm that merged closely related sequences to remove PCR and sequencing errors. V, D and J gene segments were assigned by aligning CDR3 sequences to IMGT reference sequences. For a sequence to be retained, a match of at least six nucleotides was required to both a V gene segment and a J gene segment. Rearrangements were classified as productive when the CDR3 lacked stop codons and remained in frame with V and J, and all other rearrangements were classified as non-productive. Following IMGT convention, CDR3 was defined as the stretch from the second conserved V-encoded cysteine up to the conserved J-encoded phenylalanine. In an earlier analysis of more than 550 of the donors, sequences lacking an unambiguous match to a single V gene segment were excluded. In an earlier analysis of approximately 500 of the donors, a V segment was called functional when productive rearrangements were above 56.7%, and segregating when the standard deviation between donors exceeded 5%. A statistical classification framework was built to diagnose cytomegalovirus status from the catalog of TCR beta chain sequences. In a later analysis, TCR nucleotide sequences were compared against IMGT/GENE-DB human TR gene sequences so that V and J genes could be assigned. In a later analysis, CDR3 sequences and most-parsimonious VDJ recombination scenarios were assigned using the TCRdist pipeline. A later analysis defined each TCR beta chain by its CDR3 amino acid sequence plus V-gene family, and excluded reads lacking a unique V-gene family. A later analysis removed roughly 590 highly shared, low-generation-probability nucleotide sequences to deal with suspected cross-contamination and a sequencing artifact. In a later analysis, a clonal expansion index for each public chain was calculated from normalized within-repertoire ranks of inferred template counts. In a later analysis, generation probabilities were computed using a VDJ recombination model fitted to out-of-frame rearrangements, and the results were checked against IGoR. A later analysis scored TCR-TCR, TCR-HLA and TCR-CMV co-occurrence with hypergeometric tests, applying a repertoire-size bias correction to TCR pairs. To estimate false discovery rates, a later analysis permuted the HLA or CMV assignments 20 times. A later analysis grouped co-occurring TCRs with DBSCAN, adding TCRdist sequence similarity when clustering within HLA-allele-positive subsets. Repertoires with fewer than 30,000 or more than 120,000 public chains were left out of co-occurrence clustering, as were about five repertoires with anomalous nucleotide sharing. TCRdb mirrors the immuneACCESS table, restricted to in-frame sequences. Some clones are absent from its copies; in checked studies, under half trace to an unresolved V gene, and the reason for the others is unknown. V, J and clone size are taken as reported in that table, and D and trimming were inferred from the DNA itself. This sample comprises some 120,000 clones, 80% to 90% of them detected only once. The top ten clones comprise approximately 10% of the sample.

This clone turned up a few times. What this receptor recognizes is not known. No qualities accompany the bases; no much larger clone lies one base away. Sample: PBMCs. Recombination connected TRBV5-5 to TRBJ1-6; the D region possibly corresponds to TRBD1 (5 bases align). The TCR was taken from a male donor in good health and CMV-seropositive. CDR3 region: CASSKDGGTYNSPLHF. The DNA sequence is as follows: TGTGCCAGCAGCAAAGACGGGGGGACCTATAATTCACCCCTCCACTTT.